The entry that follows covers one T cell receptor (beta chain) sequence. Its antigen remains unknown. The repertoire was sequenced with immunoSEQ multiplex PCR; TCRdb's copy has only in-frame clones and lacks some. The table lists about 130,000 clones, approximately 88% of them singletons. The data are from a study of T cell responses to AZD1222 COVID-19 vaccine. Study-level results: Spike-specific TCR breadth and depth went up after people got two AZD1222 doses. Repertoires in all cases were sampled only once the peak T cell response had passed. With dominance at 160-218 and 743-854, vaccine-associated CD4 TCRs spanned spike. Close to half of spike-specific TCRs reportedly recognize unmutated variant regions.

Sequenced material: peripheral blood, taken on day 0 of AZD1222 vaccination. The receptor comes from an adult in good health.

The CDR3 reads CASSLAASGAGGNYGYTF. In DNA, the CDR3 is TGTGCCAGCAGCTTAGCGGCGTCGGGAGCAGGCGGGAACTATGGCTACACCTTC. The V and J genes are TRBV7-9 and TRBJ1-2; D gene uncertain. V was pared by 0 bases and J by 2 bases, with 19 bases between. Germline-derived CDR1 and CDR2 are SEHNR and FQNEAQ (reference sequence). The CDR3 covers 18 residues.